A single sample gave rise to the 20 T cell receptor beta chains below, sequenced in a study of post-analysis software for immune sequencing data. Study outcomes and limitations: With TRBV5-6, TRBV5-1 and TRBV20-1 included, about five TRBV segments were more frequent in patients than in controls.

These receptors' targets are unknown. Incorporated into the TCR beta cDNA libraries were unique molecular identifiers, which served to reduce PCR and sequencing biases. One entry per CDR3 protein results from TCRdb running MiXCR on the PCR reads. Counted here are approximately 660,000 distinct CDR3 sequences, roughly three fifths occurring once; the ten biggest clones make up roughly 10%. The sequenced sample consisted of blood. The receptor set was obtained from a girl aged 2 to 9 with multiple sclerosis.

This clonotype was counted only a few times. Written as DNA, the CDR3 is TGTGCCAGCAGCTCCGGACAGGGGGCTTCTGGGGCCAACGTCCTGACTTTC. Its translation is CASSSGQGASGANVLTF. The V and J genes are TRBV7-9 and TRBJ2-6; TRBD1 matches 11 bases. Germline V CDR1 and CDR2: SEHNR, FQNEAQ (reference sequence). V shed 4 bases, J shed 1 base, and the junction held 3 bases outside the gene matches. The CDR3 runs to 17 residues.

The CDR3 DNA reads as TGTGCCAGCAGTTCAGGGGCCCGTAACTATGGCTACACCTTC. Amino acid sequence: CASSSGARNYGYTF. The V and J genes are TRBV6-5 and TRBJ1-2; possibly TRBD1 for D (6 bases). Trimming removed 4 bases from V and 1 base from J, with 10 bases in between. The CDR3 contains 14 residues. Germline V gene lookup returns CDR1 MNHEY and CDR2 SVGAGI.

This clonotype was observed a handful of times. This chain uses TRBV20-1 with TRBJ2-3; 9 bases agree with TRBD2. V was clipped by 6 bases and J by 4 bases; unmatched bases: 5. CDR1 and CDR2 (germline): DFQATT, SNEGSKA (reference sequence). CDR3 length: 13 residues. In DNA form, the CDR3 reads TGCAGTGCCGATAGCGGGAGCGCAGATACGCAGTATTTT. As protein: CSADSGSADTQYF.

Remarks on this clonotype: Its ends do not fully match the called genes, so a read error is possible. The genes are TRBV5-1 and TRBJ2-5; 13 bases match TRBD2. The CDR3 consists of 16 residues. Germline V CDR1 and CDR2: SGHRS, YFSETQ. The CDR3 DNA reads TGCGCCAGCAGTCATCCGGGACTAGCGGGGCAAGAGGCCCAGTACTTC. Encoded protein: CASSHPGLAGQEAQYF.

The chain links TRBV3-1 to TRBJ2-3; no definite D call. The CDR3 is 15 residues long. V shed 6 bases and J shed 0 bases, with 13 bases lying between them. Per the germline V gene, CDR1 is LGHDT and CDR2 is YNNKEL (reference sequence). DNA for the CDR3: TGTGCCAGCAGTCCGACGATTACTAGCACAGATACGCAGTATTTT. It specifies CASSPTITSTDTQYF.

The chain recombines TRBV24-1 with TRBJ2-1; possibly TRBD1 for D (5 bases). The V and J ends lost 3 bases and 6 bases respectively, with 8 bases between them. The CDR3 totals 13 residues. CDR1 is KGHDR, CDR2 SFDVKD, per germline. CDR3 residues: CATSDGASNEQFF. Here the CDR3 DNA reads TGTGCCACCAGTGATGGGGCGTCCAATGAGCAGTTCTTC.

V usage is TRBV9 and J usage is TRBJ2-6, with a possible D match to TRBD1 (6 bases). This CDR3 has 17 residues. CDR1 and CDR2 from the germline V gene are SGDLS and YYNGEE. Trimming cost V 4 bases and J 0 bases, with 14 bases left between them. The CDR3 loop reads CASSHREEGSGANVLTF. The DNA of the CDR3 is TGTGCCAGCAGCCACAGGGAAGAGGGCTCTGGGGCCAACGTCCTGACTTTC.

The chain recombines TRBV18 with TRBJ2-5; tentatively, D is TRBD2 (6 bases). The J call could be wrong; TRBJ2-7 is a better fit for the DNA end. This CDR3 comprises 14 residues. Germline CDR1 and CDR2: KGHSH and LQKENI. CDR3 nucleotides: TGTGCCAGCTCATCCTCGGGGGAATACTACGAGCAGTACTTC. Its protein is CASSSSGEYYEQYF.

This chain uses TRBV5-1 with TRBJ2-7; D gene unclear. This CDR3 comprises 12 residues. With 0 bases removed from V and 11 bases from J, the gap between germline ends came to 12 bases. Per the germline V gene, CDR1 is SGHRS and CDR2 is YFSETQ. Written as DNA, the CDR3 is TGCGCCAGCAGCTTGGAACTGGGGATCAAGTACTTC. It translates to CASSLELGIKYF.

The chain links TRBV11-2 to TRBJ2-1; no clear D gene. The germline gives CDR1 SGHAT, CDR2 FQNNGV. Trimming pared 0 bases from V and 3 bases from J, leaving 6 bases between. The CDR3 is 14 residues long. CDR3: CASSLDIGYNEQFF. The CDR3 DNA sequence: TGTGCCAGCAGCTTAGATATAGGCTACAATGAGCAGTTCTTC.

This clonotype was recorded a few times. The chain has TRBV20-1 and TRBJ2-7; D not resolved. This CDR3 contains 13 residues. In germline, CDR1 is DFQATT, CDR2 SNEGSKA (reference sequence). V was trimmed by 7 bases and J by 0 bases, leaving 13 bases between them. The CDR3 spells CSVGAFSSYEQYF. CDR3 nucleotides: TGCAGTGTAGGAGCTTTTAGCTCCTACGAGCAGTACTTC.

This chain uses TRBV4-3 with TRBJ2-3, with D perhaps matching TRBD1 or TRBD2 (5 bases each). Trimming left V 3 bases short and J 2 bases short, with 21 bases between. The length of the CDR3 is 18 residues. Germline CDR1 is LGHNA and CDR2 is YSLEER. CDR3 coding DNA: TGCGCCAGCAGCCATCGGTTCGGCAGGGACGGGTACACAGATACGCAGTATTTT. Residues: CASSHRFGRDGYTDTQYF.

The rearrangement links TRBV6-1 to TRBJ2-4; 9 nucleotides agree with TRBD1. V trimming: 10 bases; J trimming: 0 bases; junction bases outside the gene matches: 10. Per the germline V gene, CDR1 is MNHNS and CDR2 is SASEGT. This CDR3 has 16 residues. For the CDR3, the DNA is TGTGCCACCCGGGACAGGGCATCCTTAGCCAAAAACATTCAGTACTTC. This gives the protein CATRDRASLAKNIQYF.

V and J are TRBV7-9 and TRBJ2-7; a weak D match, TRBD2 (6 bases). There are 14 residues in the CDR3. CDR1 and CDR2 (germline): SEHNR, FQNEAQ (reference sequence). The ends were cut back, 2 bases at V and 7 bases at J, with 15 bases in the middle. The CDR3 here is CASSLTTTRGEQYF. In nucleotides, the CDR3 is TGTGCCAGCAGCTTAACGACAACCCGGGGGGAGCAGTACTTC. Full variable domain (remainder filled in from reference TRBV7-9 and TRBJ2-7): DTGVSQNPRHKITKRGQNVTFRCDPISEHNRLYWYRQTLGQGPEFLTYFQNEAQLEKSRLLSDRFSAERPKGSFSTLEIQRTEQGDSAMYLCASSLTTTRGEQYFGPGTRLTVT.

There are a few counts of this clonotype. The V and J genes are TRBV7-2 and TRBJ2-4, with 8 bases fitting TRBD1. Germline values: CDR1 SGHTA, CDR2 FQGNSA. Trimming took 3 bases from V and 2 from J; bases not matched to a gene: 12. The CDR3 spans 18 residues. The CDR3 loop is CASSFSRDRRGTKNIQYF. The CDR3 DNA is TGTGCCAGCAGCTTCAGTCGGGACAGGAGGGGGACCAAAAACATTCAGTACTTC.

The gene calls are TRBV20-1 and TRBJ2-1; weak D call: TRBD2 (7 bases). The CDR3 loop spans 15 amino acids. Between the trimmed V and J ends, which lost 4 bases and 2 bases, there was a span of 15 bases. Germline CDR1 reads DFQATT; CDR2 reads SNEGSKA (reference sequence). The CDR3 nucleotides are TGCAGTGCTACAGGGGAGGGTCCAACCTACAATGAGCAGTTCTTC. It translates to CSATGEGPTYNEQFF.

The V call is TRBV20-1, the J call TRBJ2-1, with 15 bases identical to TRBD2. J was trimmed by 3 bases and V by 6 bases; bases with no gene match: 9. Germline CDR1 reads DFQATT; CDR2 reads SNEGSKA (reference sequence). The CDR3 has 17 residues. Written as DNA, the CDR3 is TGCAGTGCCCGCCCGGGACTAGCGGGGGGATACTACAATGAGCAGTTCTTC. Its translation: CSARPGLAGGYYNEQFF.

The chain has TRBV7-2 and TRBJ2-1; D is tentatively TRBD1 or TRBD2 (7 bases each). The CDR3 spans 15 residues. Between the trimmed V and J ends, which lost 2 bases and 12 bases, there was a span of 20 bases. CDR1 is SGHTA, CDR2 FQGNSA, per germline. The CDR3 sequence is CASSLISGGEGRQFF. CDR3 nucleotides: TGTGCCAGCAGCTTAATCTCAGGGGGGGAGGGTAGGCAGTTCTTC.

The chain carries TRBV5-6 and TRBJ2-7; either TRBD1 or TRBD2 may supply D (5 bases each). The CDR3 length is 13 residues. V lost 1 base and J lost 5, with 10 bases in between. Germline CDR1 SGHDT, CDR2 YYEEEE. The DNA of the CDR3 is TGTGCCAGCAGCTTGTGGGGGAGAGACGAGCAGTACTTC. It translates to CASSLWGRDEQYF.

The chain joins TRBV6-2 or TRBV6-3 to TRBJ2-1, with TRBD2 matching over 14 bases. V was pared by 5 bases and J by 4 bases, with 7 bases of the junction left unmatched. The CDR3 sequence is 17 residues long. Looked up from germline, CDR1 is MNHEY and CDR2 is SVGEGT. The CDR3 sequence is CASSPRLAGGGYNEQFF. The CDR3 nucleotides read TGTGCCAGCAGTCCCAGACTAGCGGGAGGGGGATACAATGAGCAGTTCTTC.